The 15 T cell receptor beta chains given below trace back to one sample, sequenced in a study of post-analysis software for immune sequencing data. The study's findings and limits: A few TRBV segments, TRBV5-6, TRBV5-1 and TRBV20-1 among them, were found more frequent in patients than controls.

Tagging with unique molecular identifiers was a feature of the TCR beta cDNA libraries. Via MiXCR, TCRdb re-called the PCR reads, giving one row per CDR3 protein. The sample holds fewer than 850,000 distinct CDR3 sequences, roughly 29% seen once. The antigens of these receptors remain unknown. The sequencing input was blood. The receptors derive from a girl between 5 and 17 years old with multiple sclerosis.

This clonotype was found once. The rearrangement joins TRBV28 to TRBJ2-3, with 14 bases identical to TRBD2. J was trimmed by 7 bases and V by 6 bases; bases with no gene match: 12. CDR3 length: 17 residues. In germline, CDR1 is MDHEN, CDR2 SYDVKM. The CDR3 nucleotides are TGTGCCAGCAGAGGACTAGCGGGGGGCCTCCGGATGAATACGCAGTATTTT. Its translation is CASRGLAGGLRMNTQYF.

This clonotype was detected only a few times. The chain employs TRBV28 and TRBJ2-1; 7 bases map to TRBD2. The CDR3 runs to 15 residues. Germline V gene data show CDR1 as MDHEN and CDR2 as SYDVKM. V lost 6 bases and J lost 6; bases outside the gene matches: 11. CDR3 DNA sequence: TGTGCCAGCAGGCTATCCGGGACTAACAGCAATGAGCAGTTCTTC. This gives the protein CASRLSGTNSNEQFF.

This clonotype was observed a few times. V and J are TRBV15 and TRBJ2-7; D is perhaps TRBD1 (6 bases). CDR3 length: 17 residues. The ends were cut back, 0 bases at V and 7 bases at J, with 22 bases in the middle. From germline, CDR1 is LNHNV and CDR2 YYDKDF (reference sequence). CDR3 protein: CATSRDLGATNVEEQYF. In nucleotides, the CDR3 is TGTGCCACCAGCAGAGATCTGGGGGCTACCAATGTGGAAGAGCAGTACTTC.

The chain carries TRBV5-5 and TRBJ2-1; D ambiguous. Per germline, CDR1 SGHKS and CDR2 YYEKEE (reference sequence). Trimming left V 4 bases short and J 1 base short, with 15 bases between. The CDR3 covers 16 residues. This CDR3 reads CASSPVGETSYNEQFF. The CDR3 nucleotides read TGTGCCAGCAGCCCGGTGGGCGAGACTTCCTACAATGAGCAGTTCTTC. Based on the CDR3 plus reference TRBV5-5 and TRBJ2-1, the full variable domain is DAGVTQSPTHLIKTRGQQVTLRCSPISGHKSVSWYQQVLGQGPQFIFQYYEKEERGRGNFPDRFSARQFPNYSSELNVNALLLGDSALYLCASSPVGETSYNEQFFGPGTRLTVL.

The V and J genes are TRBV15 and TRBJ2-1; 10 nucleotides line up with TRBD2. The germline V gene has CDR1 LNHNV and CDR2 YYDKDF (reference sequence). The CDR3 is 15 amino acids. Trimming cost V 3 bases and J 4 bases; bases outside gene matches: 3. DNA for the CDR3: TGTGCCACCAGCAGGTTGACTAGCGGGTACAATGAGCAGTTCTTC. Protein: CATSRLTSGYNEQFF.

This rearrangement joins TRBV29-1 to TRBJ2-2; D gene ambiguous. CDR1 is SQVTM, CDR2 ANQGSEA, per germline. This CDR3 comprises 12 residues. The V and J ends lost 4 bases and 8 bases respectively, with 11 bases between them. The DNA of the CDR3 is TGCAGCGTTGGGGCGCCGGTTGGGGAGCTGTTTTTT. Its translation: CSVGAPVGELFF.

In its sample, this clonotype was seen a few times. The J gene is TRBJ1-2, the V gene TRBV5-1; 7 bases are a match to TRBD1. J lost 7 bases, V lost 4 bases, and 10 bases had no gene match. The germline CDR1 and CDR2 sequences are SGHRS and YFSETQ. The CDR3 is 14 amino acids. The DNA for the CDR3 is TGCGCCAGCAGCGGCGGGACAGCGACTCTTGGCTACACCTTC. Translating gives CASSGGTATLGYTF.

This clonotype was counted between two and nine times. CDR3 sequence: CSGFAWRASEQFF. CDR3 nucleotides: TGCAGCGGATTCGCGTGGCGGGCGAGTGAGCAGTTCTTC. The rearrangement links TRBV29-1 to TRBJ2-1, with a possible D match to TRBD2 (5 bases). The CDR3 has 13 amino acids. Germline CDR1 is SQVTM and CDR2 is ANQGSEA. The V and J ends lost 7 bases and 9 bases respectively, with 19 bases between them.

The chain has TRBV28 and TRBJ1-5; D gene unclear. The V end lost 8 bases, the J end lost 0 bases, and 11 bases lay between the germline ends. CDR3 length equals 14 residues. The V gene's germline CDR1 is MDHEN and CDR2 SYDVKM. The chain's CDR3 is CASLGVYSNQPQHF. Written as DNA, the CDR3 is TGTGCCAGCCTCGGGGTCTATAGCAATCAGCCCCAGCATTTT. The full variable domain, rest sourced from reference TRBV28 and TRBJ1-5, is DVKVTQSSRYLVKRTGEKVFLECVQDMDHENMFWYRQDPGLGLRLIYFSYDVKMKEKGDIPEGYSVSREKKERFSLILESASTNQTSMYLCASLGVYSNQPQHFGDGTRLSIL.

This clonotype has only one observation. This chain connects TRBV7-2 to TRBJ2-3; 7 nucleotides line up with TRBD2. The germline V gene encodes CDR1 SGHTA and CDR2 FQGNSA. V shed 5 bases, J shed 5 bases, and the junction held 19 bases outside the gene matches. The CDR3 totals 18 residues. CDR3 nucleotides: TGTGCCAGCAGCCCCCCTCTGGGGGGGAGTGGAGTTCAAGATACGCAGTATTTT. It specifies CASSPPLGGSGVQDTQYF.

This sequence joins TRBV6-6 and TRBJ1-2; no clear D. Deletions cut 4 bases from V and 6 bases from J, with 9 bases between. The CDR3 has 12 residues. Germline V gene data show CDR1 as MNHNY and CDR2 as SVGAGI (reference sequence). The CDR3 nucleotides are TGTGCCAGCAGTTCACTTGGGCATGGCTACACCTTC. Amino acids: CASSSLGHGYTF.

This clonotype has a handful of counts. CDR3 DNA: TGCAGCGTTGAAGGTTGGGGACCACAAGAGACCCAGTACTTC. Residues: CSVEGWGPQETQYF. This chain connects TRBV29-1 to TRBJ2-5, with D perhaps matching TRBD1 or TRBD2 (5 bases each). V shed 1 base and J shed 2 bases, with 11 bases lying between them. Germline values: CDR1 SQVTM, CDR2 ANQGSEA. This CDR3 region has 14 residues.

This clonotype occurred a few times. The chain uses TRBV4-3 and TRBJ2-3; unclear D gene. The V gene's germline CDR1 is LGHNA and CDR2 YSLEER. The CDR3 is 13 amino acids. V lost 1 base and J 4 bases, leaving 6 bases between the germline ends. The CDR3 protein is CASSQVFADTQYF. The DNA for the CDR3 is TGCGCCAGCAGCCAAGTCTTTGCAGATACGCAGTATTTT.

The chain combines TRBV9 with TRBJ2-2; D gene ambiguous. The CDR3 is 14 residues long. V was shortened by 3 bases and J by 3 bases, with 9 bases between the two germline ends. Germline CDR1 is SGDLS and CDR2 is YYNGEE. The CDR3 is CASSANPHTGELFF. Written as DNA, the CDR3 is TGTGCCAGCAGCGCCAACCCCCACACCGGGGAGCTGTTTTTT. Supplemented by reference TRBV9 and TRBJ2-2, the full variable domain reads DSGVTQTPKHLITATGQRVTLRCSPRSGDLSVYWYQQSLDQGLQFLIQYYNGEERAKGNILERFSAQQFPDLHSELNLSSLELGDSALYFCASSANPHTGELFFGEGSRLTVL.

This clonotype was detected only a few times. The rearrangement joins TRBV20-1 to TRBJ2-3; D assignment may be TRBD1 or TRBD2 (5 bases each). This CDR3 spans 15 amino acids. With 3 bases removed from V and 4 bases from J, the gap between germline ends came to 17 bases. The V gene's germline CDR1 is DFQATT and CDR2 SNEGSKA (reference sequence). DNA of the CDR3: TGCAGTGCTAGGGCGTACCTTAGGGACCCAGATACGCAGTATTTT. It yields the protein CSARAYLRDPDTQYF.